This T cell receptor (beta chain) was identified in a study of radiation and T cells in renal cell carcinoma. This CDR3 region has 17 residues. Germline lookup yields CDR1 SSHAT and CDR2 FNYEAQ (reference sequence). Overall study findings and caveats: Without pretreatment biopsies, baseline tumor clonotype presence was undetermined.

As to this clone: Its specificity is not known. Its ends do not fully match the called genes, so a read error is possible.

This sample's time point: blood 2 weeks post-SBRT. Treatment specified: 15 Gy SBRT to primary tumor, nephrectomy 4 weeks later. Serial blood draws occurred at baseline and 2 and 4 weeks post-SBRT. The tumor was a clear cell renal cell carcinoma. Repertoires were generated with immunoSEQ multiplex PCR, while TCRdb's copy carries only in-frame clones and drops some. The sample contains about 150,000 clones, roughly 87% of which appear only once. This specimen was blood, taken from a patient whose treatment included radiotherapy and nephrectomy. The chain joins TRBV7-7 to TRBJ2-2, with 7 bases that match TRBD2. This receptor was taken from a woman aged 45-59 years with renal cell carcinoma. The CDR3 here is CASSQLGTGGITGELFF. CDR3 sequence (DNA): TGTGCTAGCAGCCAACTTGGGACGGGGGGAATCACCGGGGAGCTGTTTTTT.